This is a list of T cell receptor beta chains from one sample in a study of cytomegalovirus exposure and HLA in healthy donors. Some clones are missing from TCRdb's copy, which holds only in-frame ones; the method was immunoSEQ multiplex PCR. The data contain 150,000 or so clones, 89% of them singletons. Sequencing input: PBMCs. These receptors all come from a woman aged 18-29 years in good health and CMV-seronegative. Both conserved end residues are part of each CDR3. A D gene is named only where the DNA matches it firmly. Expanded clones are given a class, and other clones once, few, many or no size at all.

TRBV9	NA	TRBJ1-4	NA	TGTGCCAGCAGCGTAGGGCCAGGCAATGAAAAACTGTTTTTT	CASSVGPGNEKLFF
TRBV6-1	TRBD1	TRBJ2-2	NA	TGTGCCAGCAGGGAACAGGGGGCCAACACCGGGGAGCTGTTTTTT	CASREQGANTGELFF
TRBV25-1	NA	TRBJ2-2	NA	TGTGCCAGCAGTGAATACAGGGAAACCGGGGAGCTGTTTTTT	CASSEYRETGELFF
TRBV2	TRBD1	TRBJ1-5	NA	TGTGCCAGCAGTGACAGGGGGAGCAATCAGCCCCAGCATTTT	CASSDRGSNQPQHF
TRBV29-1	TRBD2	TRBJ2-3	NA	TGCAGCGCTACGACTAGCGGGGGGGCGGGTACGCAGTATTTT	CSATTSGGAGTQYF
TRBV5-1	TRBD1	TRBJ1-1	NA	TGCGCCAGCAGCTTGGACGGACAGGGACTGAACACTGAAGCTTTCTTT	CASSLDGQGLNTEAFF
TRBV21-1	NA	TRBJ1-1	NA	TGTGCCAGCAGCAAAGTTATATTAGGGACTCTAACCACTGAAGCTTTCTTT	CASSKVILGTLTTEAFF
TRBV7-2	NA	TRBJ1-2	NA	TGTGCCAGCAGCTTAAGGGGTTATGGCTACACCTTC	CASSLRGYGYTF
TRBV18	NA	TRBJ2-7	NA	TGTGCCAGCTCTAGCTACGAGCAGTACTTC	CASSSYEQYF
TRBV18	TRBD1	TRBJ1-4	once	TGTGCCAGCTCACTCAACAGGGGGTCGGATAATGAAAAACTGTTTTTT	CASSLNRGSDNEKLFF
TRBV11-2	TRBD1	TRBJ2-5	NA	TGTGCCAGCAGCTTCTTTCAGGGGGAAGAGACCCAGTACTTC	CASSFFQGEETQYF
TRBV7-3	NA	TRBJ1-2	NA	TGTGCCAGCAGCCTCGGGAGGGGCAATGGCTACACCTTC	CASSLGRGNGYTF
TRBV6-5	NA	TRBJ1-1	once	TGTGCCAGCAGTTACCGAGACCCGGGAAACACTGAAGCTTTCTTT	CASSYRDPGNTEAFF
TRBV7-4	NA	TRBJ1-2	NA	TGTGCCAGCAGCTCCCCCGAGGGCTACACCTTC	CASSSPEGYTF
TRBV12-5	NA	TRBJ2-2	NA	TGTGCTAGTGGTTTCTCCGGCGGGGAGCTGTTTTTT	CASGFSGGELFF
TRBV5-8	NA	TRBJ1-5	NA	TGTGCCAGCAGCTTGCAGGGGCCTAATCAGCCCCAGCATTTT	CASSLQGPNQPQHF
TRBV5-6	NA	TRBJ2-3	NA	TGTGCCAGCAGCCCCTGGGGGGGCACAGATACGCAGTATTTT	CASSPWGGTDTQYF
TRBV29-1	NA	TRBJ2-1	NA	TGCAGCGCCGACTACTTGTCAGCGGCCTACAATGAGCAGTTCTTC	CSADYLSAAYNEQFF
TRBV18	TRBD1	TRBJ1-2	NA	TGTGCCAGCTCACCAATGCAGCAGGGGGACTATGGCTACACCTTC	CASSPMQQGDYGYTF
TRBV5-1	TRBD1	TRBJ2-5	NA	TGCGCCAGCAGCCAACACAGGGGTCTCGCCGAGACCCAGTACTTC	CASSQHRGLAETQYF
TRBV2	NA	TRBJ2-7	NA	TGTGCCAGCAGGGGACACTACGAGCAGTACTTC	CASRGHYEQYF
TRBV6-5	TRBD1	TRBJ1-2	few	TGTGCCAGCAGTTTCGAGGGACAGGCTCAAGGCTACACCTTC	CASSFEGQAQGYTF
TRBV7-8	TRBD2	TRBJ2-7	NA	TGTGCCAGCAGCGGAACTAGCGACGGGGGGTACGAGCAGTACTTC	CASSGTSDGGYEQYF
TRBV9	NA	TRBJ2-5	NA	TGTGCCAGCAGCGCATCTCAGGGGTGGCAAGAGACCCAGTACTTC	CASSASQGWQETQYF
TRBV6-1	TRBD1	TRBJ2-7	NA	TGTGCCAGCAGGGGGTTGGGGGACAGGGCTTACGAGCAGTACTTC	CASRGLGDRAYEQYF
TRBV6-5	NA	TRBJ1-3	NA	TGTGCCAGCAGTTACGGGCAGCCAAGCTCTGGAAACACCATATATTTT	CASSYGQPSSGNTIYF
TRBV13	NA	TRBJ1-6	few	TGTGCCAGCAGCTTAGCGGGGAGGGCCCTCCACTTT	CASSLAGRALHF
TRBV28	NA	TRBJ2-1	NA	TGTGCCAGCAGTTTAGGAGGGGGCACCTACAATGAGCAGTTCTTC	CASSLGGGTYNEQFF
TRBV4-2	NA	TRBJ1-6	NA	TGTGCCAGCAGCCAAGATTGGACACGGAGCTCCTATAATTCACCCCTCCACTTT	CASSQDWTRSSYNSPLHF
TRBV5-1	NA	TRBJ1-1	NA	TGCGCCAGCAGCTTGGGTCGGGGTGGTGATACTGAAGCTTTCTTT	CASSLGRGGDTEAFF
TRBV9	TRBD1	TRBJ1-1	NA	TGTGCCAGCAGCGAAACAGGGGGCGCGAACACTGAAGCTTTCTTT	CASSETGGANTEAFF
TRBV5-1	NA	TRBJ2-5	NA	TGCGCCAGCAGCTTGGTAGCGGATCAAGAGACCCAGTACTTC	CASSLVADQETQYF
TRBV19	TRBD1	TRBJ1-3	NA	TGTGCCAGTAGTACGACAGGGGGCTCTGGAAACACCATATATTTT	CASSTTGGSGNTIYF
TRBV2	NA	TRBJ2-3	once	TGTGCCAGCAGAGCCCTAACAGGCGGAGATACGCAGTATTTT	CASRALTGGDTQYF
TRBV11-1	NA	TRBJ1-6	once	TGTGCCAGCAGCCCTAGGCCTGGTTTTGGGGGCGGACCCCTCCACTTT	CASSPRPGFGGGPLHF
TRBV5-1	TRBD1	TRBJ1-1	NA	TGCGCCAGCAGTCGGCCTACGACAGGGGGAAACACTGAAGCTTTCTTT	CASSRPTTGGNTEAFF
TRBV29-1	TRBD2	TRBJ2-2	NA	TGCAGCGTTCGGACTAGCTACACCGGGGAGCTGTTTTTT	CSVRTSYTGELFF
TRBV6-5	NA	TRBJ2-3	NA	TGTGCCAGCAGTTTTTTCCCCCCAGACACAGATACGCAGTATTTT	CASSFFPPDTDTQYF
TRBV2	TRBD1	TRBJ2-7	NA	TGTGCCAGCATTACAGGGGAGTATTCTTACGAGCAGTACTTC	CASITGEYSYEQYF
TRBV7-3	NA	TRBJ1-1	NA	TGTGCCAGCAGCTCATTTACAGGGTTTGACACTGAAGCTTTCTTT	CASSSFTGFDTEAFF
TRBV7-9	TRBD2	TRBJ2-2	NA	TGTGCCAGCAGCCGTACCGGGACTAGGACCGGGGAGCTGTTTTTT	CASSRTGTRTGELFF
TRBV5-1	TRBD1	TRBJ2-1	many	TGCGCCAGCAGCCGGGCCGGGACAGGGACCTACAATGAGCAGTTCTTC	CASSRAGTGTYNEQFF
TRBV7-8	TRBD1	TRBJ1-6	NA	TGTGCCAGCAGCTTAACTGGGGGACAGGGGGGATCACCCCTCCACTTT	CASSLTGGQGGSPLHF
TRBV7-2	NA	TRBJ1-2	NA	TGTGCCAGCAGCTTAGTCGGTCAGCGGCGGGGCTACACCTTC	CASSLVGQRRGYTF
TRBV7-3	TRBD2	TRBJ2-3	NA	TGTGCCAGCAGCTTAATTGGTCTAGCGGGGGGCGGCTCAGATACGCAGTATTTT	CASSLIGLAGGGSDTQYF
TRBV7-9	NA	TRBJ1-5	once	TGTGCCAGCAGCTTAGACAGCAATTATCAGCCCCAGCATTTT	CASSLDSNYQPQHF